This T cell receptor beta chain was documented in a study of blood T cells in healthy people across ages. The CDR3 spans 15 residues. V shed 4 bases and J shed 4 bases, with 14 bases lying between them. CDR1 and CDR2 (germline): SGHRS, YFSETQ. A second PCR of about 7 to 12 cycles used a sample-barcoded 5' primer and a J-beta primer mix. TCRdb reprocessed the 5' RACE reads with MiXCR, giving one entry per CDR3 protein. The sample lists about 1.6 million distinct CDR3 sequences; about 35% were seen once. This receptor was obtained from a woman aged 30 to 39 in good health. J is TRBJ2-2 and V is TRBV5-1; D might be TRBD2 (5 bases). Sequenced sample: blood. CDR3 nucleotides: TGCGCCAGCAGCCATGACCCACTAGTCACCGGGGAGCTGTTTTTT. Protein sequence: CASSHDPLVTGELFF. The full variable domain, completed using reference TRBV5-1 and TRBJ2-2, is KAGVTQTPRYLIKTRGQQVTLSCSPISGHRSVSWYQQTPGQGLQFLFEYFSETQRNKGNFPGRFSGRQFSNSRSEMNVSTLELGDSALYLCASSHDPLVTGELFFGEGSRLTVL.